This T cell receptor beta chain was sequenced for a study of blood T cells in healthy people across ages. V was clipped by 5 bases and J by 5 bases, with 6 bases between them. CDR3 length: 12 amino acids. The germline V gene has CDR1 MNHNY and CDR2 SVGAGI (reference sequence). The second PCR ran about 6 to 12 cycles with a sample-barcoded 5' primer and J-beta primers. TCRdb independently ran MiXCR on the 5' RACE reads; one entry per CDR3 protein. Of about 1,500,000 distinct CDR3 sequences listed, 28% are singletons. The chain has TRBV6-6 and TRBJ2-2; no firm D call. Input material: blood. The clonotype was recovered from a woman aged 25 to 39 in good health. CDR3 coding DNA: TGTGCCAGCAGTCAGGCTACCGGGGAGCTGTTTTTT. Protein product: CASSQATGELFF.